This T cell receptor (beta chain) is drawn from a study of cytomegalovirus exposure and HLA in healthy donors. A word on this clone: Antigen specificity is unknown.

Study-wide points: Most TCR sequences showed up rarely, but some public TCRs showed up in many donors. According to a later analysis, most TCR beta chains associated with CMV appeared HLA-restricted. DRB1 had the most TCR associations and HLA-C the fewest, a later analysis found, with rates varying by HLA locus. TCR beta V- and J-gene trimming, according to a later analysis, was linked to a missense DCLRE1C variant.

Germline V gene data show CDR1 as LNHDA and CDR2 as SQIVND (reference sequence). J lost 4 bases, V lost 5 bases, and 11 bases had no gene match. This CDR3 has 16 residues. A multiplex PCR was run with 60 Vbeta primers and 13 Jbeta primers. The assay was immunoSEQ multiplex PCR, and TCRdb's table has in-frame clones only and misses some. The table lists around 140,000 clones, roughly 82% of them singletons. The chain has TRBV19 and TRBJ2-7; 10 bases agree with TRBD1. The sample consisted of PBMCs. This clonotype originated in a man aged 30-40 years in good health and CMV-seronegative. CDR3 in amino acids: CASSHYPAGQGYEQYF. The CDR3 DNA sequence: TGTGCCAGTAGTCACTACCCGGCGGGACAGGGGTACGAGCAGTACTTC.